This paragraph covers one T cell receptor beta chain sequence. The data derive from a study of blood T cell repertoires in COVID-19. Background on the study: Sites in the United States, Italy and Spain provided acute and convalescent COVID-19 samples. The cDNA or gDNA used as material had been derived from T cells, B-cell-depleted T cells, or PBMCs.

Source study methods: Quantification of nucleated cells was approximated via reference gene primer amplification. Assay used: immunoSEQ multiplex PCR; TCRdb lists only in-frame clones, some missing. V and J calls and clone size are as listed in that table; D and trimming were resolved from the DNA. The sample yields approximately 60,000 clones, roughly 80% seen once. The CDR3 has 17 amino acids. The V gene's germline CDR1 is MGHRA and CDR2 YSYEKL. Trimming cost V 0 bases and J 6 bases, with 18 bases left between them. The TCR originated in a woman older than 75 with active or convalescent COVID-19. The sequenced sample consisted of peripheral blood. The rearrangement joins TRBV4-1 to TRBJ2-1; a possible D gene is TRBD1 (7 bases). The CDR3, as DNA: TGCGCCAGCAGCCAAGAAACATTCGGACAGGAGGGCAATGAGCAGTTCTTC. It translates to CASSQETFGQEGNEQFF.